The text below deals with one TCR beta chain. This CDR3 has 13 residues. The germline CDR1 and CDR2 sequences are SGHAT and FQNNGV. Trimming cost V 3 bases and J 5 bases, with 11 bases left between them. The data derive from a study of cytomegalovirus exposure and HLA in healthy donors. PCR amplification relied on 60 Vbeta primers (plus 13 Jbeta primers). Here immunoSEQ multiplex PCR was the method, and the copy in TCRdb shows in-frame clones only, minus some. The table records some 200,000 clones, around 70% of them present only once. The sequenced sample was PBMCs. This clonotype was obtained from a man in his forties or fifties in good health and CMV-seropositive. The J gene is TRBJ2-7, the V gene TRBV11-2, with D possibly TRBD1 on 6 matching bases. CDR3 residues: CASSFTGSHEQYF. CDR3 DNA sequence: TGTGCCAGCAGCTTTACAGGGTCCCACGAGCAGTACTTC.